The 13 T cell receptor beta chains reported below all come from one sample, sequenced in a study of shared clonotypes between healthy human individuals. The protocol was immunoSEQ multiplex PCR, while the TCRdb copy is restricted to in-frame clones and leaves out a portion. The sample yields some 2.1 million clones, 85% to 95% seen once. Specimen: naive CD4+ T cells sorted from blood. Documented subset: CD45RA+ positively selected. The source is a man between 18 and 29 years old in good health.

V usage is TRBV28 and J usage is TRBJ2-3; 8 bases align to TRBD2. Trimming took 4 bases from V and 4 from J; bases not matched to a gene: 10. This CDR3 contains 16 residues. Per germline, CDR1 MDHEN and CDR2 SYDVKM. CDR3 region: CASSSNRRGVSDTQYF. The CDR3 DNA reads as TGTGCCAGCAGTTCCAACCGGCGGGGGGTCTCAGATACGCAGTATTTT.

J is TRBJ1-2 and V is TRBV6-5; TRBD1 might be the D (5 bases). V dropped 0 bases and J dropped 4 bases, with 15 bases sitting between them. CDR1 is MNHEY, CDR2 SVGAGI, per germline. The CDR3 runs 16 residues. The CDR3: CASSYSMLGQGYGYTF. The CDR3 coding sequence is TGTGCCAGCAGTTACTCGATGTTGGGGCAGGGCTATGGCTACACCTTC.

This sequence joins TRBV5-4 and TRBJ1-3, with D perhaps matching TRBD1 (5 bases). Between the trimmed V and J ends, which lost 4 bases and 5 bases, there was a span of 10 bases. CDR3 length equals 13 residues. CDR1 and CDR2 from the germline V gene are SGHNT and YYREEE (reference sequence). As DNA, the CDR3 is TGTGCCAGCAGCCCGCAGGGAAGAAACACCATATATTTT. Protein product: CASSPQGRNTIYF.

V is TRBV14 and J is TRBJ1-2; the match to TRBD1 covers 7 bases. The germline gives CDR1 SGHDN, CDR2 FVKESK. V trimming: 4 bases; J trimming: 7 bases; junction bases outside the gene matches: 9. The length of the CDR3 is 14 residues. The CDR3 sequence is CASSPTGSGSGYTF. CDR3 DNA: TGTGCCAGCAGCCCGACAGGGTCCGGATCTGGCTACACCTTC.

This sequence joins TRBV6-5 and TRBJ1-5; D is undetermined. This CDR3 has 13 residues. Trimming pared 7 bases from V and 5 bases from J, leaving 12 bases between. In germline, CDR1 is MNHEY, CDR2 SVGAGI. The CDR3 DNA is TGTGCCAGCAACGACTCCGGGGATCAGCCCCAGCATTTT. This gives the protein CASNDSGDQPQHF.

This rearrangement joins TRBV29-1 to TRBJ2-1; 8 bases align to TRBD2. This CDR3 spans 16 amino acids. Germline V lookup: CDR1 SQVTM, CDR2 ANQGSEA. J gave up 5 bases and V 4 bases, and 13 bases lay outside the gene matches. The CDR3 region is CSVVRGTSGSDNEQFF. The CDR3 DNA reads TGCAGCGTTGTTCGGGGCACCAGCGGGAGCGACAATGAGCAGTTCTTC.

About this clone itself: Other DNA sequences in this sample translate to the same CDR3. The J gene is TRBJ2-7, the V gene TRBV14; D not certain. The CDR3 extends over 12 amino acids. Germline CDR1 is SGHDN and CDR2 is FVKESK. The ends were cut back, 2 bases at V and 0 bases at J, with 2 bases in the middle. The CDR3 loop reads CASSQSSYEQYF. The CDR3, as DNA: TGTGCCAGCAGCCAAAGCTCCTACGAGCAGTACTTC.

The chain has TRBV7-9 and TRBJ1-4, with a weak D call TRBD1 (5 bases). The CDR3 totals 11 residues. CDR1 is SEHNR and CDR2 is FQNEAQ in the germline V gene (reference sequence). Trimming removed 5 bases at V and 10 bases at J, with 8 bases between. CDR3 residues: CASSPQGKLFF. In nucleotides, the CDR3 is TGTGCCAGCAGCCCCCAGGGAAAACTGTTTTTT. The variable domain in full, completed from reference TRBV7-9 and TRBJ1-4, reads DTGVSQNPRHKITKRGQNVTFRCDPISEHNRLYWYRQTLGQGPEFLTYFQNEAQLEKSRLLSDRFSAERPKGSFSTLEIQRTEQGDSAMYLCASSPQGKLFFGSGTQLSVL.

Here the CDR3 reads CASSFLAVADTQYF. CDR3 nucleotide sequence: TGTGCCAGCAGTTTTCTGGCGGTCGCAGATACGCAGTATTTT. The chain recombines TRBV28 with TRBJ2-3; D uncertain. The CDR3 runs 14 residues. CDR1 and CDR2 (germline): MDHEN, SYDVKM. Trimming shortened V by 3 bases and J by 4 bases, and 11 bases separated the two germline ends. Full variable domain (rest looked up from reference TRBV28 and TRBJ2-3): DVKVTQSSRYLVKRTGEKVFLECVQDMDHENMFWYRQDPGLGLRLIYFSYDVKMKEKGDIPEGYSVSREKKERFSLILESASTNQTSMYLCASSFLAVADTQYFGPGTRLTVL.

This clone was observed a single time. V usage is TRBV5-4 and J usage is TRBJ2-3; TRBD2 agrees at 8 bases. The CDR3 runs to 16 residues. V lost 4 bases and J lost 5; bases outside the gene matches: 12. Germline lookup yields CDR1 SGHNT and CDR2 YYREEE (reference sequence). CDR3 region: CASSARKPGGLDTQYF. The CDR3 nucleotides are TGTGCCAGCAGCGCTCGTAAACCGGGGGGGCTAGATACGCAGTATTTT. Based on the CDR3 plus reference TRBV5-4 and TRBJ2-3, the full variable domain is ETGVTQSPTHLIKTRGQQVTLRCSSQSGHNTVSWYQQALGQGPQFIFQYYREEENGRGNFPPRFSGLQFPNYSSELNVNALELDDSALYLCASSARKPGGLDTQYFGPGTRLTVL.

The chain has TRBV7-3 and TRBJ1-2; a weak D match, TRBD1 (5 bases). The length of the CDR3 is 15 residues. Germline-derived CDR1 and CDR2 are SGHTA and FQGTGA. Trimming shortened V by 4 bases and J by 1 base, and 13 bases separated the two germline ends. The CDR3 DNA reads TGTGCCAGCAGCTCAGGGACGCCTGATAACTATGGCTACACCTTC. This sequence encodes CASSSGTPDNYGYTF.

V usage is TRBV5-1 and J usage is TRBJ2-7; no definite D call. Germline V gene sequence: CDR1 SGHRS, CDR2 YFSETQ. The germline V and J ends were trimmed by 0 bases and 3 bases, with 10 bases remaining between them. The length of the CDR3 is 14 residues. The CDR3 loop is CASSLGSSFYEQYF. CDR3 coding DNA: TGCGCCAGCAGCTTGGGCAGTTCTTTCTACGAGCAGTACTTC.

The chain is built from TRBV7-9 and TRBJ2-2; weak D call: TRBD2 (6 bases). V lost 4 bases and J 5 bases, leaving 11 bases between the germline ends. This CDR3 is built from 14 residues. The germline V gene encodes CDR1 SEHNR and CDR2 FQNEAQ (reference sequence). The CDR3 DNA reads as TGTGCCAGCAGCTCCGGGACTCATACCGGGGAGCTGTTTTTT. Its translation: CASSSGTHTGELFF. Full variable domain (remainder filled in from reference TRBV7-9 and TRBJ2-2): DTGVSQNPRHKITKRGQNVTFRCDPISEHNRLYWYRQTLGQGPEFLTYFQNEAQLEKSRLLSDRFSAERPKGSFSTLEIQRTEQGDSAMYLCASSSGTHTGELFFGEGSRLTVL.